The entry below gives a single T cell receptor beta chain sequence along with its context. Its matching antigen is unknown. The CDR3 totals 14 residues. From germline, CDR1 is SQVTM and CDR2 ANQGSEA. Trimming removed 3 bases from V and 0 bases from J, with 8 bases in between. Data came from immunoSEQ multiplex PCR; TCRdb stores just in-frame clones and leaves some out. Among about 180,000 clones listed, roughly 91% were seen once. The sample is drawn from a study of shared clonotypes between healthy human individuals. Study-wide points: Limited genetic and exposure-history diversity came from having few donors.

Sequencing used naive CD4+ T cells sorted from blood. Subset specified: CD45RA+ positively selected. This chain links TRBV29-1 with TRBJ2-2; the D gene could be TRBD1 or TRBD2 (5 bases each). This clonotype originated in a young woman in good health. In DNA form, the CDR3 reads TGCAGCGTTGAGGGACGGACGAACACCGGGGAGCTGTTTTTT. It encodes CSVEGRTNTGELFF.